This entry lists 10 T cell receptor beta chains sequenced from one sample in a study of technical replicates of blood from a handful of donors. Clones were sequenced by immunoSEQ multiplex PCR, and TCRdb holds only the in-frame ones, with some missing. The data contain 75,000 to 95,000 clones, about 93% of them singletons. Sequencing was done on a sample of T cells isolated from PBMCs. The receptor set was obtained from a human donor in good health.

The chain has TRBV5-4 and TRBJ2-2; 11 bases map to TRBD2. CDR1 is SGHNT, CDR2 YYREEE, per germline (reference sequence). After removal of 3 bases from V and 5 bases from J, the junction contained 3 bases not matched to a gene. CDR3 length equals 15 residues. The CDR3 loop reads CASSWIAGGTGELFF. DNA for the CDR3: TGTGCCAGCAGCTGGATAGCGGGAGGGACCGGGGAGCTGTTTTTT.

The CDR3 DNA reads TGTGCCAGCAGCGTAAGACTAGCGGGGGCCTACAATGAGCAGTTCTTC. This codes for CASSVRLAGAYNEQFF. V and J are TRBV9 and TRBJ2-1, with 12 bases aligning to TRBD2. Trimming removed 1 base from V and 2 bases from J; junction bases left unmatched: 1. The CDR3 spans 16 residues. Per germline, CDR1 SGDLS and CDR2 YYNGEE.

This chain links TRBV25-1 with TRBJ1-2, with 11 positions matching TRBD1. This CDR3 is 15 amino acids long. CDR1 and CDR2 from the germline V gene are MGHDK and SYGVNS. Trimming cost V 3 bases and J 4 bases; bases outside gene matches: 4. CDR3 sequence: CASSDSGTGGYGYTF. The CDR3 DNA follows: TGTGCCAGCAGTGACTCCGGGACAGGGGGCTATGGCTACACCTTC.

V is TRBV2 and J is TRBJ2-3, with 8 bases fitting TRBD2. From germline, CDR1 is SNHLY and CDR2 FYNNEI. V shed 6 bases, J shed 3 bases, and the junction held 2 bases outside the gene matches. There are 13 residues in the CDR3. CDR3 sequence reads: CASSGTRTDTQYF. CDR3 nucleotides: TGTGCCAGCAGCGGGACTAGAACAGATACGCAGTATTTT.

The gene calls are TRBV28 and TRBJ2-3, with 7 positions matching TRBD2. V lost 5 bases to trimming and J lost 2 bases; unmatched junction nucleotides: 13. CDR1 MDHEN and CDR2 SYDVKM come from the germline V gene. The CDR3 runs 17 residues. CDR3 protein: CASSLPPASGVTDTQYF. CDR3 nucleotide sequence: TGTGCCAGCAGTCTCCCGCCGGCTAGCGGAGTCACAGATACGCAGTATTTT. The full variable domain, its missing parts supplied by reference TRBV28 and TRBJ2-3, is DVKVTQSSRYLVKRTGEKVFLECVQDMDHENMFWYRQDPGLGLRLIYFSYDVKMKEKGDIPEGYSVSREKKERFSLILESASTNQTSMYLCASSLPPASGVTDTQYFGPGTRLTVL.

The rearrangement links TRBV6-5 to TRBJ1-3, with D hard to call. V lost 2 bases, J lost 0 bases, and 11 bases lay in between. Germline V lookup: CDR1 MNHEY, CDR2 SVGAGI. The length of the CDR3 is 16 residues. CDR3 loop: CASSYLGEGSGNTIYF. The CDR3, as DNA: TGTGCCAGCAGTTACCTCGGGGAGGGCTCTGGAAACACCATATATTTT.

V gene TRBV4-1 combines with J gene TRBJ2-7; 8 bases match TRBD2. CDR1 is MGHRA, CDR2 YSYEKL, per germline. The V and J ends lost 1 base and 6 bases, in that order; junction bases with no gene match: 8. The length of the CDR3 is 15 residues. CDR3 sequence (DNA): TGCGCCAGCAGCCAAGGTCTCGGGGGGGGCGGCGAGCAGTACTTC. Its translation is CASSQGLGGGGEQYF.

In this sample, this clone turned up a few times. V is TRBV7-8 and J is TRBJ1-1; no definite D call. The V gene's germline CDR1 is SGHVS and CDR2 FQNEAQ. CDR3 length equals 13 residues. V shed 2 bases and J shed 3 bases, with 7 bases lying between them. The CDR3 is CASSLSGYTEAFF. The CDR3 nucleotides read TGTGCCAGCAGCTTATCCGGGTACACTGAAGCTTTCTTT.

The chain combines TRBV29-1 with TRBJ2-7; 7 nucleotides align to TRBD1. Germline trimming cut 0 bases from V and 2 bases from J; bases unmatched to any gene: 7. CDR3 size: 15 residues. The germline V gene encodes CDR1 SQVTM and CDR2 ANQGSEA. The CDR3, as DNA: TGCAGCGTTGAAGATCGGGACAGACCTACCTACGAGCAGTACTTC. Amino acids: CSVEDRDRPTYEQYF.

The rearrangement uses TRBV30 and TRBJ1-1; D gene ambiguous. CDR1 and CDR2 (germline): GTSNPN, SVGIG (reference sequence). Trimming took 4 bases from V and 2 from J, leaving 8 bases between them. CDR3 length: 12 residues. The CDR3 bases are TGTGCCTGGACAGAAATAAACACTGAAGCTTTCTTT. Its protein product is CAWTEINTEAFF.